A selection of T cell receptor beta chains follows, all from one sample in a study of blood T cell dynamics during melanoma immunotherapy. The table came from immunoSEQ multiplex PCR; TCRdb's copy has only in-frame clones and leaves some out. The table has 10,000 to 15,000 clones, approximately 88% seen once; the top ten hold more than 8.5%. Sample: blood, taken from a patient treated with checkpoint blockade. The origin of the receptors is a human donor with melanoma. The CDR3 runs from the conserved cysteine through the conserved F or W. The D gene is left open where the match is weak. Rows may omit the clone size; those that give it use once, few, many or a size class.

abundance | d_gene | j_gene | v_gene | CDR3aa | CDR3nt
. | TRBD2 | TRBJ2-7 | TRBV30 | CAWSGASGRAYEQYF | TGTGCCTGGAGTGGAGCTAGCGGGAGGGCCTACGAGCAGTACTTC
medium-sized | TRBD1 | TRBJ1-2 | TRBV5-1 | CASSPTGGNYGYTF | TGCGCCAGCAGCCCGACAGGGGGAAACTATGGCTACACCTTC
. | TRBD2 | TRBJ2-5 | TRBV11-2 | CASSLGASGDQETQYF | TGTGCCAGCAGCTTAGGAGCTAGCGGGGATCAAGAGACCCAGTACTTC
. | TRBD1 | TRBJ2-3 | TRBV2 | CASSDRTGGSEQYF | TGTGCCAGCAGCGACCGGACAGGGGGGAGCGAGCAGTATTTT
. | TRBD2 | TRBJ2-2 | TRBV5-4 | CASSWGTSAAGELFF | TGTGCCAGCAGCTGGGGGACTAGCGCAGCCGGGGAGCTGTTTTTT
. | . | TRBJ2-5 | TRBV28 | CASSLGGAETQYF | TGTGCCAGCAGTTTAGGGGGGGCCGAGACCCAGTACTTC
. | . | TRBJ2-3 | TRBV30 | CASKAVTGTDTQYF | TGTGCCAGTAAAGCAGTTACAGGCACAGATACGCAGTATTTT
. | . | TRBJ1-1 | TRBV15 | CATSRDTGYTEAFF | TGTGCCACCAGCAGAGACACGGGGTACACTGAAGCTTTCTTT
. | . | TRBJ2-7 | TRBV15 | CATSPLKTGTYEQYF | TGTGCCACCAGCCCCTTAAAGACGGGGACCTACGAGCAGTACTTC
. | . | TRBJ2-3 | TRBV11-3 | CASSLGAVTDTQYF | TGTGCCAGCAGCTTAGGGGCAGTAACAGATACGCAGTATTTT
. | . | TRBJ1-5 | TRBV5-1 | CASSFSPSNQPQHF | TGCGCCAGCAGCTTTAGTCCGAGCAATCAGCCCCAGCATTTT
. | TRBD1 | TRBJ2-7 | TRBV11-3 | CASSTGQGNYEQYF | TGTGCCAGCAGCACGGGACAGGGGAACTACGAGCAGTACTTC
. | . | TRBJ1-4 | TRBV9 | CASSLSPGGSNEKLFF | TGTGCCAGCAGCTTAAGCCCCGGCGGGTCTAATGAAAAACTGTTTTTT
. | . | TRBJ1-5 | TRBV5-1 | CASSLGGDQPQHF | TGCGCCAGCAGCCTGGGGGGGGATCAGCCCCAGCATTTT
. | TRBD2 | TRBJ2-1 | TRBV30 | CAWATSGGNNEQFF | TGTGCCTGGGCTACTAGCGGGGGGAACAATGAGCAGTTCTTC
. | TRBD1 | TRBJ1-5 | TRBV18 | CASLEGTDNQPQHF | TGTGCCAGCCTTGAAGGGACAGACAATCAGCCCCAGCATTTT
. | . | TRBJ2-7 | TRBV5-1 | CASSLGGYRGEQYF | TGCGCCAGCAGCTTGGGTGGCTATAGGGGCGAGCAGTACTTC